This paragraph reports one T cell receptor beta chain. The CDR3 runs 18 residues. The V and J ends lost 5 bases and 3 bases respectively, with 23 bases between them. CDR1 MDHEN and CDR2 SYDVKM come from the germline V gene. The data belong to a study of shared clonotypes between healthy human individuals. Sorted-subset replicate PCRs used 150 to 200 ng DNA, approximately 27,000 T cell genomes. Assay: immunoSEQ multiplex PCR; the TCRdb copy retains only in-frame clones and omits some. The sample contains hundreds of thousands of clones, 95% to 98% of which appear only once. Naive CD8 cells comprised CD45RO-negative, CCR7-positively selected cells, excluding terminally differentiated effector memory CD45RA+ cells.

Sequencing input: naive CD8+ T cells sorted from blood. This clonotype was sampled from a man aged 25-40 years in good health. This chain uses TRBV28 with TRBJ1-5; D not certain. The CDR3 DNA is TGTGCCAGCAGTCCTCACGCCCCCCAGGCCGTCCACAATCAGCCCCAGCATTTT. Its protein product is CASSPHAPQAVHNQPQHF. The complete variable domain, with remaining parts taken from reference TRBV28 and TRBJ1-5, reads DVKVTQSSRYLVKRTGEKVFLECVQDMDHENMFWYRQDPGLGLRLIYFSYDVKMKEKGDIPEGYSVSREKKERFSLILESASTNQTSMYLCASSPHAPQAVHNQPQHFGDGTRLSIL.